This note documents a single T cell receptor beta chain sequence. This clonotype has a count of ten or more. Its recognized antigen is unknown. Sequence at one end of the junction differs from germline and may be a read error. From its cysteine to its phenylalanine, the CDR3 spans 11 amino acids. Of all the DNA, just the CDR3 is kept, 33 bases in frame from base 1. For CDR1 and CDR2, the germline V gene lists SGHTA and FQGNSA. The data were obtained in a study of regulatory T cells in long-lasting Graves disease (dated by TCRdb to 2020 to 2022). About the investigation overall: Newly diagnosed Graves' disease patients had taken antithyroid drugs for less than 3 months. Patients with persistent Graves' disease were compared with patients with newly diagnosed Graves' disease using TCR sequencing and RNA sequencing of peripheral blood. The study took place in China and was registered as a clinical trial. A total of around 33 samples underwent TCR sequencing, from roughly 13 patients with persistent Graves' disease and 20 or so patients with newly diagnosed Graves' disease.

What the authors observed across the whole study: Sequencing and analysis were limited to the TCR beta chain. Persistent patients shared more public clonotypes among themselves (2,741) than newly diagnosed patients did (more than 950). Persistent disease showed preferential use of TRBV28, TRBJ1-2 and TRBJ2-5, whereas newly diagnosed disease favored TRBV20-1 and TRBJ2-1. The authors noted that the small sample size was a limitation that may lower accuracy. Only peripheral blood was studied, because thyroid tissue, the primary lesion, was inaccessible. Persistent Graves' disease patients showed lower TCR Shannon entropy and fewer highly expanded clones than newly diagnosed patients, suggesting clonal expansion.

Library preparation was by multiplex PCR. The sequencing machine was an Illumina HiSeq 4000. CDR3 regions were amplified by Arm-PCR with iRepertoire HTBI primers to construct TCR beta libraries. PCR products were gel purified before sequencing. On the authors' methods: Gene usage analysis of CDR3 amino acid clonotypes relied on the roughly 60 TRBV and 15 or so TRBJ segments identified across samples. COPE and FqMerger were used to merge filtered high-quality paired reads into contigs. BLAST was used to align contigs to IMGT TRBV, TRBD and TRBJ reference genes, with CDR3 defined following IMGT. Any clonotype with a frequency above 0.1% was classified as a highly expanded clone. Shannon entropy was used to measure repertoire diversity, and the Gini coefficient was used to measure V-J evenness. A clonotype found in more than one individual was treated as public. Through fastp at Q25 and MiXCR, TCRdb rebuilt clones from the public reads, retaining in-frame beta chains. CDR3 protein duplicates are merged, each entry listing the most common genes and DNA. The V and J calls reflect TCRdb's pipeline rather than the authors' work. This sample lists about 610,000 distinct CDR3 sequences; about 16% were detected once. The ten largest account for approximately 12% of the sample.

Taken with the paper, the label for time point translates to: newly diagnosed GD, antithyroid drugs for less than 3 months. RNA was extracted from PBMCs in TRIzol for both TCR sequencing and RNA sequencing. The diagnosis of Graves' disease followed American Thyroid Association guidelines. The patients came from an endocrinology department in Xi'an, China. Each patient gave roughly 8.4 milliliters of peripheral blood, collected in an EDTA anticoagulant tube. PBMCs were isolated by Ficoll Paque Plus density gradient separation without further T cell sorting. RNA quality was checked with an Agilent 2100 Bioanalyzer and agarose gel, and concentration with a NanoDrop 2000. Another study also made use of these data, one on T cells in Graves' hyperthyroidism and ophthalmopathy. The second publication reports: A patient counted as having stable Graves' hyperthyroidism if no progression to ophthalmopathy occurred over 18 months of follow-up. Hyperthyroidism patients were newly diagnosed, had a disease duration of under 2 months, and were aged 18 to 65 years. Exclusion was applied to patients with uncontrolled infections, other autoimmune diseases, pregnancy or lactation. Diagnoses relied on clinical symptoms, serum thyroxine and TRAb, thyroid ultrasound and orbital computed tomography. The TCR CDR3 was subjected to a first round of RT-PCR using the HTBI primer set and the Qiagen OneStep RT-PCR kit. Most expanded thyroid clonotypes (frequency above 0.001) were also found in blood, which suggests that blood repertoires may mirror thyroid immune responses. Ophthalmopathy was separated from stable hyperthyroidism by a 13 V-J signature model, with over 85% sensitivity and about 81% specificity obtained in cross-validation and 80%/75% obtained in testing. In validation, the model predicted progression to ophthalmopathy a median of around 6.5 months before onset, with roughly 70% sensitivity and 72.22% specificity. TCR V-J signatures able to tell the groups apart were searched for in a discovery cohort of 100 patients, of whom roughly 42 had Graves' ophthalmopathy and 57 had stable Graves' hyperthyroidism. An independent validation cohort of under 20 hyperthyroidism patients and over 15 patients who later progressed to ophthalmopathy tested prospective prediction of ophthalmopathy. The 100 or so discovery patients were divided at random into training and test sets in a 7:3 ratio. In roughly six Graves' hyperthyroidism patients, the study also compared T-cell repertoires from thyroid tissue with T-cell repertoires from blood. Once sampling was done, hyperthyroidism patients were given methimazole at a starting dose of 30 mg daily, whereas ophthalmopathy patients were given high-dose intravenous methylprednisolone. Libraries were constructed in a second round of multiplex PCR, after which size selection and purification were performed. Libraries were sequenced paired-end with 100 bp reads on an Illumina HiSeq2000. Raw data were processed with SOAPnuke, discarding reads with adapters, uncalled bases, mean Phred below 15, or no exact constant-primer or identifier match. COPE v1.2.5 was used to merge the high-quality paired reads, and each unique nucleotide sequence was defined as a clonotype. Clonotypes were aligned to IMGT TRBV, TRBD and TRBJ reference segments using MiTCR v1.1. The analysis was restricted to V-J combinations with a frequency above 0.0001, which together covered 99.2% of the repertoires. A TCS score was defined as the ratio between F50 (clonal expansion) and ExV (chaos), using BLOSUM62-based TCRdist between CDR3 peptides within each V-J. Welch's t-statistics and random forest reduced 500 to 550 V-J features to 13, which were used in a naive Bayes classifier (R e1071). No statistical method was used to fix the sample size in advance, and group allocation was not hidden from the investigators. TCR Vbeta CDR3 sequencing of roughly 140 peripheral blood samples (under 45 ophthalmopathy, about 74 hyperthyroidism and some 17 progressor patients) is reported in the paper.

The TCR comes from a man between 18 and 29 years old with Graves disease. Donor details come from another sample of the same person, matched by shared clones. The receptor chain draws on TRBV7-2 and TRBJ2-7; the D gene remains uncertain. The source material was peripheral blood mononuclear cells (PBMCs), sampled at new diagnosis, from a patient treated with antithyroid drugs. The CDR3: CASSLEASFDF. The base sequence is TGTGCCAGCAGCTTAGAGGCGAGCTTTGACTTC.